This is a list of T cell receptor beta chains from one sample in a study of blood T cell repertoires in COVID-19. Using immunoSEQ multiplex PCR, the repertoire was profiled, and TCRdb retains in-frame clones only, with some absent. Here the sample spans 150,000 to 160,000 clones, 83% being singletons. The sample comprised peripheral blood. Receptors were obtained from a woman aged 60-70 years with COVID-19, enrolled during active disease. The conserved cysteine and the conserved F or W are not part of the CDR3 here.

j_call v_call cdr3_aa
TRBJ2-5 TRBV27 ASSLTVGTGTQY
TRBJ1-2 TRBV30 AWSLGAGYGYT
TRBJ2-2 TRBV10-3 AISEPSRTGELF
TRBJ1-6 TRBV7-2 ASSPQRSPLH
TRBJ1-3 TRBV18 ASSQALGGSGNTIY
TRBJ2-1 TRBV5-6 ASSYRATGGEQF
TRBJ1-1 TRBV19 ASSIPTESMNTEAF
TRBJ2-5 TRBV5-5 ASSLSGRSQETQY
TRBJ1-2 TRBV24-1 ATSPTGWNRRDGYT
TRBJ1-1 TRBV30 AWRRGLTEAF
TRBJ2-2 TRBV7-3 ASSANLQSTGELF
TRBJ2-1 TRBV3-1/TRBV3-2 ASSPGGYNEQF
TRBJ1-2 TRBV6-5 ASSPNGGGDYGYT
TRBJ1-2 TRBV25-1 ASTGIGESYGYT
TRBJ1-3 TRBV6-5 ASKLSSGNTIY
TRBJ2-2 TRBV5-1 ASSRGNTGELF
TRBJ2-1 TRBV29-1 SVDRVNEQF
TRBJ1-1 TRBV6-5 ASSYSFTGIGTEAF
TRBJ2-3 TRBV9 ASSVLEGDTQY
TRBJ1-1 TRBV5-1 ASSETGLMNTEAF
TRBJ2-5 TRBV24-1 ATSDPQGNYQETQY
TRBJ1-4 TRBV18 ASSNRDSHEKLF
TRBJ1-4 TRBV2 ASSPGDANEKLF
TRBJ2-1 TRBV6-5 ASSYSNRGYNEQF
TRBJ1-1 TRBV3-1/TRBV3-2 ASSQRTGSPEAF
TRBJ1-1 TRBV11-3 ASSLGGGGTEAF
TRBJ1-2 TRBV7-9 ASNPIGGSHGYT
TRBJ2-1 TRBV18 ASSPTGTFSYNEQF
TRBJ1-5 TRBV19 ASSIPGQPNQPQH
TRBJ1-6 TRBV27 ASSLAESPYSPLH
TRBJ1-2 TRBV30 ASEEGQGANYGYT
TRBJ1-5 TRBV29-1 SVSPGLDQPQH
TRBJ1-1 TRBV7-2 ASSLIRGGTEAF
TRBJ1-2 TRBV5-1 ASSLGTGGWA
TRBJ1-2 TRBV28 ASSPRGAGGYT
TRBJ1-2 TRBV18 ASSPSGEGYT
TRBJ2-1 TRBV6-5 ASRLAGGSGEQF
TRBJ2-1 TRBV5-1 ASSSRDRSYNEQF
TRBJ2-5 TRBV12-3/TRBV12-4 ASSLDSLETQY
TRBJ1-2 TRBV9 ASSGATTANYGYT
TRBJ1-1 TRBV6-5 ASSQRTRTEAF
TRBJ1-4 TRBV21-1 ASSVPSGVTQEKLF
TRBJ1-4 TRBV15 ATSRDRGTGDEKLF
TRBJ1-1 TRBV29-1 SPTGTGDTEAF
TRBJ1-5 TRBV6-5 ASSAGINQPQH